The sequence of this T cell receptor (beta chain) was determined in a study of blood T cell repertoires in COVID-19. Study at large: Spain, Italy and the United States supplied samples that represented acute and convalescent COVID-19. T cells, B-cell-depleted T cells, or PBMCs provided the cDNA or gDNA that served as material.

Germline V gives CDR1 SEHNR, CDR2 FQNEAQ (reference sequence). The V and J ends lost 5 bases and 3 bases respectively, with 16 bases between them. The CDR3 has 15 residues. Participants, about 18 to 90 years old, spanned fewer than 30 US areas. In the source study's methods: Estimated nucleated cell counts came from reference gene primer amplification. Assay: immunoSEQ multiplex PCR; the TCRdb copy retains only in-frame clones and omits some. Clone size and the V and J calls come from that table; the DNA yielded D and trimming. In the table there are a few hundred thousand clones, about 90% of which are singletons.

V usage is TRBV7-9 and J usage is TRBJ1-1, with D perhaps matching TRBD1 (6 bases). Sequenced material: PBMCs or T cells enriched from blood (not recorded which). The receptor comes from a woman younger than 45 who had recovered from COVID-19. The CDR3 DNA sequence: TGTGCCAGCAGCACCTCACAGGGTGGACACACTGAAGCTTTCTTT. Its protein product is CASSTSQGGHTEAFF.